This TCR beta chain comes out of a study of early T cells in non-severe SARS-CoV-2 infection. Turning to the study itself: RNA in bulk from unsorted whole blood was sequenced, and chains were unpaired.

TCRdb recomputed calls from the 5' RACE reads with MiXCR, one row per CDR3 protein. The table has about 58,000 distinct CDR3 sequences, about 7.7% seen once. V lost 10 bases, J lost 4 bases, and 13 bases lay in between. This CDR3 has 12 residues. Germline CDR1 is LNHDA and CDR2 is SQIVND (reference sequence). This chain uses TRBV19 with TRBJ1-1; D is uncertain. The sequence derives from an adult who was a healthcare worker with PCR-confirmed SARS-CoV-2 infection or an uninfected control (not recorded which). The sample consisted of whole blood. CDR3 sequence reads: CATVDMGTEAFF. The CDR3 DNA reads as TGTGCCACTGTAGACATGGGCACTGAAGCTTTCTTT.